The 25 T cell receptor beta chains below were found in one sample sequenced in a study of T cells in Graves' hyperthyroidism and ophthalmopathy. Researchers amplified the TCR beta CDR3 regions from RNA transcripts. HTBI primers drove first-round RT-PCR of the TCR CDR3. TCRdb redid the calling of the multiplex PCR reads with MiXCR, one entry per CDR3 protein. Among approximately 560,000 distinct CDR3 sequences listed, 15% to 19% were seen once. Input material: blood. Source of these receptors: a woman aged 30 to 39 with Graves' hyperthyroidism.

This clonotype was counted a few times. The chain recombines TRBV6-1 with TRBJ1-2; D is uncertain. The germline CDR1 and CDR2 sequences are MNHNS and SASEGT. The CDR3 is made up of 13 amino acids. V dropped 2 bases and J dropped 7 bases, with 11 bases sitting between them. The CDR3 here is CASSESLGFGYTF. CDR3 sequence (DNA): TGTGCCAGCAGTGAAAGTCTTGGTTTTGGCTACACCTTC.

This clonotype was seen ten or more times. The chain links TRBV2 to TRBJ2-3; 7 bases match TRBD1. CDR3 size: 18 residues. V shed 5 bases, J shed 4 bases, and the junction held 18 bases outside the gene matches. Per germline, CDR1 SNHLY and CDR2 FYNNEI. The chain's CDR3 is CASSKGQSLPRFPDTQYF. Written as DNA, the CDR3 is TGTGCCAGCAGTAAGGGACAGTCTCTTCCCCGGTTCCCAGATACGCAGTATTTT. Complete variable domain (other parts from reference TRBV2 and TRBJ2-3): EPEVTQTPSHQVTQMGQEVILRCVPISNHLYFYWYRQILGQKVEFLVSFYNNEISEKSEIFDDQFSVERPDGSNFTLKIRSTKLEDSAMYFCASSKGQSLPRFPDTQYFGPGTRLTVL.

The rearrangement links TRBV27 to TRBJ2-7, with 9 bases lining up with TRBD1. The CDR3 length is 15 residues. Germline V gene data show CDR1 as MNHEY and CDR2 as SMNVEV (reference sequence). V gave up 5 bases and J gave up 4 bases; unmatched junction bases: 9. For the CDR3, the DNA is TGTGCCAGCAGTCCGTCCGGGACAGGGCAGTACGAGCAGTACTTC. Residues: CASSPSGTGQYEQYF.

This clonotype came up a few times. This rearrangement joins TRBV19 to TRBJ2-2; D assignment may be TRBD1 or TRBD2 (5 bases each). The CDR3 sequence is 17 residues long. Germline V CDR1 and CDR2: LNHDA, SQIVND (reference sequence). Trimming stripped 3 bases from V and 4 bases from J, with 18 bases between. The CDR3 region is CASSIWVGRESTGELFF. In DNA form, the CDR3 reads TGTGCCAGTAGTATTTGGGTCGGCAGGGAGAGCACCGGGGAGCTGTTTTTT.

This clonotype was detected ten times or more. The chain employs TRBV20-1 and TRBJ2-1, with D possibly being TRBD2 (5 bases). Trimming cost V 5 bases and J 2 bases, with 16 bases left between them. Germline V gene sequence: CDR1 DFQATT, CDR2 SNEGSKA (reference sequence). This CDR3 has 15 residues. CDR3: CSAPLRGPTYNEQFF. The CDR3 nucleotides read TGCAGTGCTCCGCTAAGAGGGCCGACCTACAATGAGCAGTTCTTC.

This clonotype was seen a handful of times. The rearrangement uses TRBV15 and TRBJ1-3; D not certain. V was pared by 6 bases and J by 0 bases, with 12 bases between. Germline assignment: CDR1 LNHNV and CDR2 YYDKDF (reference sequence). The CDR3 is made up of 15 amino acids. The CDR3 loop is CATREIPGSGNTIYF. The CDR3 bases are TGTGCCACCAGGGAAATTCCAGGCTCTGGAAACACCATATATTTT.

The table lists this clonotype with many counts. V and J are TRBV20-1 and TRBJ2-3; 7 bases map to TRBD2. V lost 0 bases to trimming and J lost 3 bases; unmatched junction nucleotides: 12. Germline CDR1 reads DFQATT; CDR2 reads SNEGSKA (reference sequence). There are 17 residues in the CDR3. DNA for the CDR3: TGCAGTGCTAGAGATGGGGGGAGGGCCCTCGAAACAGATACGCAGTATTTT. Amino acid sequence: CSARDGGRALETDTQYF.

This clonotype was recorded many times. This sequence joins TRBV7-8 and TRBJ1-1; maybe TRBD1 (5 bases). The CDR3 spans 13 residues. From germline, CDR1 is SGHVS and CDR2 FQNEAQ. V was pared by 3 bases and J by 12 bases, with 17 bases between. The CDR3 DNA reads TGTGCCAGCAGCTTGGGGGTAGAGGGGCCGCCTTTCTTT. Protein sequence: CASSLGVEGPPFF.

The CDR3 coding sequence is TGTGCCAGCAGCAGAGGGGGCCCAGGTCAGCCCCAGCATTTT. Translating it yields CASSRGGPGQPQHF. The chain couples TRBV7-9 to TRBJ1-5; TRBD1 aligns across 7 bases. The ends lost 5 bases at V and 6 bases at J; junction bases unmatched: 7. Looked up from germline, CDR1 is SEHNR and CDR2 is FQNEAQ (reference sequence). The CDR3 is 14 amino acids. The full variable domain, in which reference TRBV7-9 and TRBJ1-5 provide the parts outside the CDR3, is DTGVSQNPRHKITKRGQNVTFRCDPISEHNRLYWYRQTLGQGPEFLTYFQNEAQLEKSRLLSDRFSAERPKGSFSTLEIQRTEQGDSAMYLCASSRGGPGQPQHFGDGTRLSIL.

V and J are TRBV12-3 or TRBV12-4 and TRBJ2-4, with 7 bases matching TRBD2. The CDR3 consists of 16 residues. The ends lost 5 bases at V and 0 bases at J; junction bases unmatched: 7. The CDR3 bases are TGTGCCAGCAGTCCTGGACTAGAGGTAGCCAAAAACATTCAGTACTTC. Its translation: CASSPGLEVAKNIQYF.

In this sample, this clonotype turned up many times. V usage is TRBV30 and J usage is TRBJ2-4, with TRBD2 identical over 8 bases. CDR3 length: 15 residues. With 3 bases clipped from V and 6 bases from J, the junction kept 10 bases outside the gene matches. Germline CDR1 and CDR2: GTSNPN and SVGIG (reference sequence). CDR3 DNA sequence: TGTGCCTGGAGCACATACGGGGGGGCCGTAAACATTCAGTACTTC. Protein: CAWSTYGGAVNIQYF. Looking up the rest from reference TRBV30 and TRBJ2-4 gives the full variable domain: SQTIHQWPATLVQPVGSPLSLECTVEGTSNPNLYWYRQAAGRGLQLLFYSVGIGQISSEVPQNLSASRPQDRQFILSSKKLLLSDSGFYLCAWSTYGGAVNIQYFGAGTRLSVL.

This clonotype was observed a handful of times. The chain recombines TRBV7-9 with TRBJ1-3; D gene uncertain. V was pared by 6 bases and J by 0 bases, with 9 bases between. This CDR3 comprises 14 residues. Germline CDR1 reads SEHNR; CDR2 reads FQNEAQ (reference sequence). This CDR3 reads CASSYVDSGNTIYF. The CDR3 DNA reads as TGTGCCAGCAGTTACGTAGACTCTGGAAACACCATATATTTT.

This clonotype was seen more than once but under ten times. CDR3 DNA: TGTGCCAGCAGCTTACAGGGGGCGCGGAATTCACCCCTCCACTTT. It yields the protein CASSLQGARNSPLHF. The chain joins TRBV7-9 to TRBJ1-6; 8 nucleotides align to TRBD1. J lost 7 bases, V lost 2 bases, and 4 bases had no gene match. The germline CDR1 and CDR2 sequences are SEHNR and FQNEAQ (reference sequence). CDR3 length equals 15 residues.

In its sample, this clonotype was seen a few times. V and J are TRBV6-1 and TRBJ2-1; D is perhaps TRBD1 (5 bases). The V end was cut by 5 bases, the J end by 0 bases, with 11 bases between. This CDR3 region has 15 residues. Germline assignment: CDR1 MNHNS and CDR2 SASEGT. CDR3 bases: TGTGCCAGCAGTCCCCGACAGCCCTCCTACAATGAGCAGTTCTTC. Amino acids: CASSPRQPSYNEQFF.

The V gene is TRBV28, the J gene TRBJ2-7; possibly TRBD2 for D (6 bases). This CDR3 spans 11 amino acids. V lost 10 bases and J 2 bases, leaving 9 bases between the germline ends. Germline CDR1 MDHEN, CDR2 SYDVKM. Here the CDR3 reads CATRLAYEQYF. The CDR3 coding sequence is TGTGCCACCCGACTAGCCTACGAGCAGTACTTC.

This clonotype showed up many times. The chain joins TRBV10-3 to TRBJ2-3; TRBD2 matches 9 bases. There are 16 residues in the CDR3. Germline V lookup: CDR1 ENHRY, CDR2 SYGVKD. V was pared by 4 bases and J by 1 base, with 6 bases of the junction left unmatched. This CDR3 reads CAISGGAGGGTDTQYF. CDR3 coding DNA: TGTGCCATCAGTGGAGGAGCGGGAGGAGGCACAGATACGCAGTATTTT.

There are a few counts of this clonotype. The chain recombines TRBV18 with TRBJ2-5; D might be TRBD1 (5 bases). CDR1 and CDR2 from the germline V gene are KGHSH and LQKENI. V lost 6 bases to trimming and J lost 5 bases, with 16 bases between them. CDR3 length: 14 residues. CDR3 nucleotides: TGTGCCAGCTCTCAACAGGAGAGGTGGGAGACCCAGTACTTC. Translation: CASSQQERWETQYF.

The chain uses TRBV4-2 and TRBJ2-7; unclear D gene. With 0 bases removed from V and 4 bases from J, the gap between germline ends came to 10 bases. Germline V lookup: CDR1 LGHNA, CDR2 YNFKEQ. This CDR3 is 14 amino acids long. CDR3 region: CASSQELVSYEQYF. In nucleotides, the CDR3 is TGTGCCAGCAGCCAAGAGCTTGTCAGTTACGAGCAGTACTTC.

This clonotype occurred many times. CDR3 bases: TGTGCCAGCAGCTTAACCGATTACAATGAGCAGTTCTTC. Its protein product is CASSLTDYNEQFF. The rearrangement joins TRBV7-3 to TRBJ2-1; D call uncertain. Trimming took 0 bases from V and 4 from J, leaving 4 bases between them. Germline V lookup: CDR1 SGHTA, CDR2 FQGTGA. The CDR3 loop spans 13 amino acids.

This clonotype was found many times. The V gene is TRBV5-1, the J gene TRBJ2-3; 9 nucleotides align to TRBD2. Germline V lookup: CDR1 SGHRS, CDR2 YFSETQ. Trimming cost V 5 bases and J 4 bases; bases outside gene matches: 8. The CDR3 sequence is 15 residues long. This CDR3 reads CASRLAGAGADTQYF. The CDR3 DNA follows: TGCGCCAGCAGATTAGCGGGAGCTGGCGCAGATACGCAGTATTTT. Supplemented by reference TRBV5-1 and TRBJ2-3, the full variable domain reads KAGVTQTPRYLIKTRGQQVTLSCSPISGHRSVSWYQQTPGQGLQFLFEYFSETQRNKGNFPGRFSGRQFSNSRSEMNVSTLELGDSALYLCASRLAGAGADTQYFGPGTRLTVL.

This CDR3 reads CASAPREASYNEQYF. The CDR3 nucleotides read TGTGCTAGTGCTCCGAGGGAGGCTTCCTACAATGAGCAGTACTTC. The chain joins TRBV12-5 to TRBJ2-1, with D possibly matching TRBD2 (6 bases). The assigned J gene may be wrong: the sequence end matches TRBJ2-7 better. Germline loops: CDR1 LGHNT, CDR2 FRNRAP. The CDR3 totals 15 residues.

This clonotype was recorded once. The V gene is TRBV2, the J gene TRBJ2-1; TRBD2 agrees at 16 bases. CDR3 length: 20 amino acids. Trimming at V came to 6 bases and at J to 0 bases, leaving 11 bases not matched to a gene. Germline values: CDR1 SNHLY, CDR2 FYNNEI. The CDR3 bases are TGTGCCAGCAGCCGCCCGGGACTAGCGGGAGGGCCCGGCTCCTACAATGAGCAGTTCTTC. Translation: CASSRPGLAGGPGSYNEQFF.

This clonotype was counted between two and nine times. V usage is TRBV30 and J usage is TRBJ1-5, with TRBD1 matching 7 bases. The V segment lost 3 bases and the J segment 5 bases; nucleotides outside the gene matches: 4. This CDR3 has 13 residues. Per the germline V gene, CDR1 is GTSNPN and CDR2 is SVGIG (reference sequence). CDR3 DNA sequence: TGTGCCTGGAGAACAGGGGTTGATCAGCCCCAGCATTTT. Its translation is CAWRTGVDQPQHF.

This clonotype was detected many times. The rearrangement uses TRBV11-2 and TRBJ2-7, with TRBD2 matching 8 bases. The CDR3 loop spans 15 amino acids. The germline CDR1 and CDR2 sequences are SGHAT and FQNNGV. Trimming took 5 bases from V and 2 from J; bases not matched to a gene: 8. The CDR3 loop reads CASSKLLAGTYEQYF. The CDR3 DNA is TGTGCCAGCAGCAAACTCCTAGCGGGTACCTACGAGCAGTACTTC.

This clonotype was counted between two and nine times. One junction end does not reproduce the germline sequence, and a read error may be involved. CDR3 in amino acids: CASSLEQGYGHTF. The CDR3 nucleotides are TGTGCCAGCAGCTTAGAACAGGGCTATGGCCACACCTTC. This sequence joins TRBV7-9 and TRBJ1-2, with TRBD1 as a possible D gene (6 bases). Per germline, CDR1 SEHNR and CDR2 FQNEAQ (reference sequence). This CDR3 contains 13 residues.